One TCR beta chain is described in this entry. TCRdb ran MiXCR on the 5' RACE reads and lists one entry per CDR3 protein. The data show some 22,000 distinct CDR3 sequences, roughly 17% seen once. This sample is drawn from a study of neurological immune-mediated disorders. Study background: Secondary progressive disease was present in 3, and relapsing-remitting disease in 31, of the 35 or so multiple sclerosis patients.

The CDR3 is made up of 15 amino acids. The V end was cut by 0 bases, the J end by 4 bases, with 12 bases between. The germline CDR1 and CDR2 sequences are SGHVS and FNYEAQ. Input material: CD8+ T cells from blood. The clonotype comes from a woman aged 18-29 years with multiple sclerosis. V usage is TRBV7-6 and J usage is TRBJ1-2; maybe TRBD1 (5 bases). The CDR3, as DNA: TGTGCCAGCAGCTTAGCGGGGGGACCGAGCTATGGCTACACCTTC. Its protein is CASSLAGGPSYGYTF. Looking up the rest from reference TRBV7-6 and TRBJ1-2 gives the full variable domain: GAGVSQSPRYKVTKRGQDVALRCDPISGHVSLYWYRQALGQGPEFLTYFNYEAQQDKSGLPNDRFSAERPEGSISTLTIQRTEQRDSAMYRCASSLAGGPSYGYTFGSGTRLTVV.